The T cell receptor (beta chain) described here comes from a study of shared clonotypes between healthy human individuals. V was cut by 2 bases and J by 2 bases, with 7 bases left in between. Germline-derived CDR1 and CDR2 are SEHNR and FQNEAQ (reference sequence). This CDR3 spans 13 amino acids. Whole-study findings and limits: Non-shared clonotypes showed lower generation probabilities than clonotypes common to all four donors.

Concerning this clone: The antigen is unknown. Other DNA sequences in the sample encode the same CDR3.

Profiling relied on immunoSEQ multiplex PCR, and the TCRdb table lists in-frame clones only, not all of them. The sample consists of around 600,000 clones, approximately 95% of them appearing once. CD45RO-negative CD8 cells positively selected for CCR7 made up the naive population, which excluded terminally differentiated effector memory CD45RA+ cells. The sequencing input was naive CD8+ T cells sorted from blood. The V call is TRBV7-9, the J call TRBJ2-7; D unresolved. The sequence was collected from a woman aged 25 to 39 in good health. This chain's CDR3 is CASSLTGAYEQYF. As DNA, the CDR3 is TGTGCCAGCAGCTTAACCGGAGCCTACGAGCAGTACTTC.